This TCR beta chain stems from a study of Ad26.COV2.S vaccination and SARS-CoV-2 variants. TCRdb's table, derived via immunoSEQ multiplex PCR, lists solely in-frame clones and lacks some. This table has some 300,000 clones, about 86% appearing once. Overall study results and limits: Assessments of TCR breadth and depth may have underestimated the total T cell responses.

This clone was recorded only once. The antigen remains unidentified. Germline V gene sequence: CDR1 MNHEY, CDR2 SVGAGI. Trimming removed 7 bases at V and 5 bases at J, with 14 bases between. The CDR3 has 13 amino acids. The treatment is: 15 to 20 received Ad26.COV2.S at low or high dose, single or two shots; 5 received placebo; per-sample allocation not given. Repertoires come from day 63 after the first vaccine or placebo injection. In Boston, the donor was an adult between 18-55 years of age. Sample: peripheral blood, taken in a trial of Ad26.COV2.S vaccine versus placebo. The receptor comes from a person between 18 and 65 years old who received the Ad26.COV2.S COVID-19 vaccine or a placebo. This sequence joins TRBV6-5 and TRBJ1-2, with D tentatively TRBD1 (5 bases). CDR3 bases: TGTGCCAGCAAAATCAGGGAAGGTTATGGCTACACCTTC. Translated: CASKIREGYGYTF.